The 22 T cell receptor beta chains below were found in one sample sequenced in a study of cytomegalovirus exposure and HLA in healthy donors. The PCR ran on 60 Vbeta and 13 Jbeta primers. Sequencing was performed with immunoSEQ multiplex PCR; in TCRdb, only in-frame clones are kept and a portion is missing. This sample yields approximately 170,000 clones, of which roughly 79% are seen a single time; 1% belongs to the top ten. Specimen: PBMCs. Receptor source: a woman between 35 and 50 years old in good health and CMV-seronegative.

V is TRBV19 and J is TRBJ2-1; a weak D match, TRBD2 (5 bases). V gave up 10 bases and J gave up 5 bases, with 21 bases separating them. There are 15 residues in the CDR3. Germline CDR1 LNHDA, CDR2 SQIVND (reference sequence). The CDR3 sequence: CATSDEASTDNEQFF. CDR3 bases: TGTGCCACGTCCGATGAAGCTAGCACTGACAATGAGCAGTTCTTC.

The chain is built from TRBV6-1 and TRBJ1-1, with D possibly being TRBD1 (5 bases). The V gene lost 2 bases and the J gene lost 3 bases, with 7 bases spanning the gap. The length of the CDR3 is 13 residues. Germline CDR1 and CDR2: MNHNS and SASEGT. CDR3 protein: CASSEQGYTEAFF. In nucleotides, the CDR3 is TGTGCCAGCAGTGAACAGGGATACACTGAAGCTTTCTTT.

The chain is built from TRBV7-6 and TRBJ2-1, with TRBD2 matching 12 bases. V lost 2 bases, J lost 0 bases, and 17 bases stayed unmatched. Germline CDR1 reads SGHVS; CDR2 reads FNYEAQ. The CDR3 runs to 22 residues. The CDR3 region is CASSLRPLSTSGSSSSYNEQFF. The CDR3 DNA follows: TGTGCCAGCAGCTTACGGCCTCTTTCGACTAGCGGGAGCTCGAGCTCCTACAATGAGCAGTTCTTC.

In nucleotides, the CDR3 is TGTGCCAGCAGTAAGGGACTAGCAGGGCACAATGAGCAGTTCTTC. Amino acids: CASSKGLAGHNEQFF. This chain uses TRBV6-1 with TRBJ2-1; 9 bases match TRBD2. Germline lookup yields CDR1 MNHNS and CDR2 SASEGT. This CDR3 has 15 amino acids. V gave up 5 bases and J gave up 5 bases; unmatched junction bases: 7.

J is TRBJ1-1 and V is TRBV27; perhaps TRBD1 as D (5 bases). The germline gives CDR1 MNHEY, CDR2 SMNVEV (reference sequence). Trimming took 8 bases from V and 10 from J, leaving 17 bases between them. The CDR3 is 12 residues long. This CDR3 is CASYNPRGGAFF. CDR3 coding DNA: TGTGCCAGCTATAACCCGCGGGGGGGAGCTTTCTTT.

The chain links TRBV5-6 to TRBJ2-1; D gene ambiguous. Trimming shortened V by 0 bases and J by 4 bases, and 8 bases separated the two germline ends. The CDR3 contains 14 residues. Germline V gene sequence: CDR1 SGHDT, CDR2 YYEEEE. CDR3 coding DNA: TGTGCCAGCAGCTTGGATCGCCGGTACAATGAGCAGTTCTTC. This encodes CASSLDRRYNEQFF.

V usage is TRBV19 and J usage is TRBJ1-5, with TRBD1 matching over 10 bases. Germline loops: CDR1 LNHDA, CDR2 SQIVND (reference sequence). The CDR3 sequence is 13 residues long. The V segment lost 8 bases and the J segment 5 bases; nucleotides outside the gene matches: 3. CDR3 in DNA: TGTGCCAGTGGGGGGACAGGGGATCAGCCCCAGCATTTT. Its protein is CASGGTGDQPQHF.

The count of this clone is one. CDR3 sequence: CASSTHRPGQGADYGYTF. Here the CDR3 DNA reads TGTGCCAGTAGTACCCACCGACCGGGACAGGGGGCCGACTATGGCTACACCTTC. The chain links TRBV19 to TRBJ1-2, with 12 nucleotides matching TRBD1. CDR1 and CDR2 from the germline V gene are LNHDA and SQIVND (reference sequence). V lost 4 bases to trimming and J lost 3 bases; unmatched junction nucleotides: 12. CDR3 length: 18 amino acids.

This clone was recorded a few times. The chain employs TRBV5-1 and TRBJ2-7, with TRBD1 identical over 8 bases. Trimming removed 4 bases from V and 5 bases from J; junction bases left unmatched: 2. The CDR3 sequence is 12 residues long. From germline, CDR1 is SGHRS and CDR2 YFSETQ. The CDR3 loop is CASSKDRDEQYF. The DNA of the CDR3 is TGCGCCAGCAGCAAGGACAGGGACGAGCAGTACTTC.

This clone was counted once. The chain recombines TRBV12-5 with TRBJ2-5; D possibly corresponds to TRBD2 (6 bases). CDR1 is LGHNT and CDR2 is FRNRAP in the germline V gene. The CDR3 has 13 amino acids. V was cut by 4 bases and J by 7 bases, with 13 bases left in between. The DNA of the CDR3 is TGTGCTAGTGGTTCCGGGACTTCGAGGACCCAGTACTTC. This codes for CASGSGTSRTQYF. Full variable domain (rest looked up from reference TRBV12-5 and TRBJ2-5): DARVTQTPRHKVTEMGQEVTMRCQPILGHNTVFWYRQTMMQGLELLAYFRNRAPLDDSGMPKDRFSAEMPDATLATLKIQPSEPRDSAVYFCASGSGTSRTQYFGPGTRLLVL.

The chain is built from TRBV5-1 and TRBJ1-1; 8 bases are shared with TRBD1. In germline, CDR1 is SGHRS, CDR2 YFSETQ. The J segment lost 1 base and the V segment lost 9 bases, leaving 8 bases of the junction unmatched. CDR3 length: 14 residues. The CDR3 here is CATSTQGGNTEAFF. The CDR3 DNA follows: TGCGCCACCTCAACACAGGGGGGGAACACTGAAGCTTTCTTT.

The chain has TRBV7-3 and TRBJ2-3; tentatively, D is TRBD1 (5 bases). V gave up 2 bases and J gave up 7 bases, with 10 bases separating them. Germline loops: CDR1 SGHTA, CDR2 FQGTGA. This CDR3 region has 13 residues. The CDR3, as DNA: TGTGCCAGCAGCTTACAGGGATCTAATACGCAGTATTTT. This encodes CASSLQGSNTQYF.

The V and J genes are TRBV11-3 and TRBJ2-5; a weak D match, TRBD1 (5 bases). Trimming stripped 5 bases from V and 3 bases from J, with 19 bases between. The CDR3 contains 16 residues. The germline V gene encodes CDR1 SGHNT and CDR2 YENEEA. In DNA form, the CDR3 reads TGTGCCAGCAGCATAAAGGGGATGTGCGTTGAAGAGACCCAGTACTTC. Protein: CASSIKGMCVEETQYF.

This chain links TRBV30 with TRBJ1-5, with 7 bases that match TRBD1. After removal of 4 bases from V and 4 bases from J, the junction contained 10 bases not matched to a gene. Per the germline V gene, CDR1 is GTSNPN and CDR2 is SVGIG (reference sequence). The CDR3 has 15 amino acids. This CDR3 is CAWTHPDRENQPQHF. DNA for the CDR3: TGTGCCTGGACCCACCCCGACAGGGAAAATCAGCCCCAGCATTTT.

This clone was detected only a few times. The J gene is TRBJ1-1, the V gene TRBV6-1; 10 positions agree with TRBD1. This CDR3 contains 17 residues. V lost 2 bases and J lost 1; bases outside the gene matches: 7. Per the germline V gene, CDR1 is MNHNS and CDR2 is SASEGT. CDR3 nucleotides: TGTGCCAGCAGTGAATCAGGGACAGGGGTTGGGAACACTGAAGCTTTCTTT. It yields the protein CASSESGTGVGNTEAFF.

This chain links TRBV25-1 with TRBJ2-5, with 7 bases fitting TRBD1. This CDR3 has 13 residues. Per the germline V gene, CDR1 is MGHDK and CDR2 is SYGVNS. V lost 6 bases and J lost 3; bases outside the gene matches: 4. The CDR3 region is CASRGTEKETQYF. The CDR3 DNA follows: TGTGCCAGCAGAGGGACAGAAAAAGAGACCCAGTACTTC.

The chain carries TRBV15 and TRBJ2-5, with a weak D call TRBD1 (6 bases). This CDR3 comprises 16 residues. V was cut by 2 bases and J by 7 bases, with 20 bases left in between. CDR1 is LNHNV, CDR2 YYDKDF, per germline (reference sequence). The chain's CDR3 is CATSRRTGTRAATQYF. The DNA for the CDR3 is TGTGCCACCAGCAGACGAACAGGGACGCGGGCGGCGACCCAGTACTTC. The variable domain in full, completed from reference TRBV15 and TRBJ2-5, reads DAMVIQNPRYQVTQFGKPVTLSCSQTLNHNVMYWYQQKSSQAPKLLFHYYDKDFNNEADTPDNFQSRRPNTSFCFLDIRSPGLGDTAMYLCATSRRTGTRAATQYFGPGTRLLVL.

The V call is TRBV5-1, the J call TRBJ1-2; no definite D call. Germline loops: CDR1 SGHRS, CDR2 YFSETQ. CDR3 length equals 13 residues. The germline V and J ends were trimmed by 0 bases and 0 bases, with 3 bases remaining between them. The CDR3 loop is CASSLAANYGYTF. The DNA of the CDR3 is TGCGCCAGCAGCTTGGCAGCTAACTATGGCTACACCTTC.

The V and J genes are TRBV7-2 and TRBJ2-3; D perhaps matches TRBD2 (6 bases). The CDR3 length is 15 residues. Germline V gives CDR1 SGHTA, CDR2 FQGNSA. V lost 1 base and J 5 bases, leaving 13 bases between the germline ends. CDR3 sequence (DNA): TGTGCCAGCAGCTTAGTGCCCGGGGGAGAAGATACGCAGTATTTT. Residues: CASSLVPGGEDTQYF.

The genes are TRBV7-2 and TRBJ2-5; TRBD1 matches at 7 bases. The CDR3 has 14 amino acids. V dropped 5 bases and J dropped 2; count of bases not matched to a gene: 5. CDR1 and CDR2 from the germline V gene are SGHTA and FQGNSA. This CDR3 reads CASSHRTGQETQYF. DNA for the CDR3: TGTGCCAGCAGCCACCGGACAGGTCAAGAGACCCAGTACTTC.

The chain has TRBV7-9 and TRBJ1-2, with TRBD1 matching 8 bases. Germline V gene lookup returns CDR1 SEHNR and CDR2 FQNEAQ (reference sequence). V shed 6 bases and J 7 bases; nucleotides not matched to a gene: 10. The CDR3 sequence is 14 residues long. The CDR3, as DNA: TGTGCCAGCAGACCCGCCGGACAGGGATTTGGCTACACCTTC. Translated, it gives CASRPAGQGFGYTF.

This rearrangement joins TRBV7-9 to TRBJ2-1; the D gene is possibly TRBD1 (6 bases). The CDR3 length is 14 residues. Germline CDR1 reads SEHNR; CDR2 reads FQNEAQ (reference sequence). Trimming cost V 5 bases and J 3 bases, with 11 bases left between them. The CDR3: CASSDRDIYNEQFF. CDR3 DNA sequence: TGTGCCAGCAGCGACCGGGACATCTACAATGAGCAGTTCTTC.